Listed here are 12 T cell receptor beta chains from one sample, sequenced in a study of cytomegalovirus exposure and HLA in healthy donors. The PCR made use of 60 Vbeta and 13 Jbeta primers. The data were produced by immunoSEQ multiplex PCR, yet TCRdb's version contains in-frame clones alone and is incomplete. Of about 140,000 clones in the sample, 76% are singletons; the top ten hold 2.5% to 3.5%. Sequenced input: PBMCs. These receptors were taken from a male donor in good health and CMV-seronegative.

V and J are TRBV6-1 and TRBJ2-5; 11 bases fit TRBD2. The CDR3 has 15 amino acids. Per the germline V gene, CDR1 is MNHNS and CDR2 is SASEGT. Trimming at V came to 5 bases and at J to 4 bases, leaving 6 bases not matched to a gene. CDR3 in DNA: TGTGCCAGCAGTCGTTTAGCGGGGGGGGGAGAGACCCAGTACTTC. Translation: CASSRLAGGGETQYF.

For this clone: Germline and junction disagree at one end, which may indicate a read error. This chain connects TRBV7-9 to TRBJ2-5; 11 bases agree with TRBD2. This CDR3 comprises 16 residues. The germline CDR1 and CDR2 sequences are SEHNR and FQNEAQ (reference sequence). The CDR3 region has the DNA TGTTCCAGCAGCCGCGGAGATAGCGGGAGGGTGGAGACCCAGTACTTC. This gives the protein CSSSRGDSGRVETQYF.

The V call is TRBV29-1, the J call TRBJ2-3; D may be TRBD1 (5 bases). V gave up 0 bases and J gave up 4 bases, with 11 bases separating them. CDR3 size: 14 residues. Germline loops: CDR1 SQVTM, CDR2 ANQGSEA. The CDR3 DNA sequence: TGCAGCGTTGAAGAAAAAGGGGTTGCAGATACGCAGTATTTT. Amino acid sequence: CSVEEKGVADTQYF.

This rearrangement joins TRBV28 to TRBJ1-1; possible D gene TRBD1, 6 bases. V was trimmed by 7 bases and J by 1 base, leaving 13 bases between them. CDR1 and CDR2 (germline): MDHEN, SYDVKM. The length of the CDR3 is 14 residues. The CDR3 here is CASTDRSKNTEAFF. The CDR3 DNA reads TGTGCCAGCACCGACAGGAGCAAGAACACTGAAGCTTTCTTT.

The chain couples TRBV9 to TRBJ2-7; D is unresolved. V lost 4 bases and J lost 1, with 18 bases in between. Germline CDR1 reads SGDLS; CDR2 reads YYNGEE. This CDR3 has 16 residues. CDR3 in DNA: TGTGCCAGCAGCCCACGTCCCCGCGGAAAGTCCTACGAGCAGTACTTC. Translated: CASSPRPRGKSYEQYF.

This clone has a handful of counts. J is TRBJ1-5 and V is TRBV4-1, with 7 bases aligning to TRBD1. The germline V gene has CDR1 MGHRA and CDR2 YSYEKL. The V and J ends lost 4 bases and 1 base, in that order; junction bases with no gene match: 13. The length of the CDR3 is 18 residues. CDR3 residues: CASSRTGPGGGSNQPQHF. Written as DNA, the CDR3 is TGCGCCAGCAGCCGAACGGGACCAGGAGGGGGCAGCAATCAGCCCCAGCATTTT.

This chain joins TRBV11-2 and TRBJ2-7; 7 bases line up with TRBD1. The CDR3 loop spans 15 amino acids. In germline, CDR1 is SGHAT, CDR2 FQNNGV. V was clipped by 0 bases and J by 2 bases; unmatched bases: 4. CDR3 protein: CASSLDPGTAYEQYF. CDR3 nucleotides: TGTGCCAGCAGCTTAGATCCCGGGACAGCCTACGAGCAGTACTTC.

This clone was found once. The genes are TRBV9 and TRBJ1-1; TRBD1 might be the D (5 bases). The CDR3 is 19 amino acids. Trimming pared 0 bases from V and 2 bases from J, leaving 23 bases between. The germline CDR1 and CDR2 sequences are SGDLS and YYNGEE. This CDR3 is CASSVVLWGVEARNTEAFF. CDR3 in DNA: TGTGCCAGCAGCGTAGTTTTATGGGGGGTTGAAGCCCGAAACACTGAAGCTTTCTTT. Variable domain in full (rest from reference TRBV9 and TRBJ1-1): DSGVTQTPKHLITATGQRVTLRCSPRSGDLSVYWYQQSLDQGLQFLIQYYNGEERAKGNILERFSAQQFPDLHSELNLSSLELGDSALYFCASSVVLWGVEARNTEAFFGQGTRLTVV.

The chain has TRBV6-1 and TRBJ1-2; 9 nucleotides match TRBD1. After removal of 4 bases from V and 4 bases from J, the junction contained 10 bases not matched to a gene. Looked up from germline, CDR1 is MNHNS and CDR2 is SASEGT. This CDR3 is built from 16 residues. The CDR3, as DNA: TGTGCCAGCAGTGGAGGGGGACAGGGCGGGGTCTATGGCTACACCTTC. As protein: CASSGGGQGGVYGYTF.

V is TRBV27 and J is TRBJ1-1, with D unresolved. The CDR3 totals 13 residues. In germline, CDR1 is MNHEY, CDR2 SMNVEV (reference sequence). V lost 6 bases and J lost 5, with 13 bases in between. CDR3 protein: CASSSTAGTEAFF. Here the CDR3 DNA reads TGTGCCAGCAGCTCCACGGCGGGTACTGAAGCTTTCTTT.

The chain has TRBV2 and TRBJ2-1; 10 bases fit TRBD2. Trimming at V came to 6 bases and at J to 9 bases, leaving 11 bases not matched to a gene. In germline, CDR1 is SNHLY, CDR2 FYNNEI. The length of the CDR3 is 15 residues. In DNA, the CDR3 is TGTGCCAGCAGAGTACTAGCGGGGCCCGAGGGTGAGCAGTTCTTC. Translated, it gives CASRVLAGPEGEQFF.

The chain recombines TRBV5-4 with TRBJ1-1, with TRBD1 matching over 7 bases. The germline V gene has CDR1 SGHNT and CDR2 YYREEE (reference sequence). J lost 2 bases, V lost 4 bases, and 8 bases had no gene match. The CDR3 spans 15 residues. The CDR3 coding sequence is TGTGCCAGCAGCCGTAATACAGGGGTTAACACTGAAGCTTTCTTT. This encodes CASSRNTGVNTEAFF.